One and the same sample provided the 2 T cell receptor beta chains below, sequenced in a study of blood T cell repertoires in COVID-19. The table came from immunoSEQ multiplex PCR; TCRdb's copy has only in-frame clones and leaves some out. In the table there are over 200,000 clones, approximately 90% of which are singletons. The specimen was peripheral blood. The receptors were sampled from a man younger than 40 with COVID-19, enrolled during active disease.

The rearrangement uses TRBV3-1 (or the pseudogene TRBV3-2) and TRBJ2-3; 11 bases map to TRBD2. Germline loops: CDR1 LGHDT, CDR2 YNNKEL (reference sequence). The V gene end was trimmed by 6 bases and the J gene end by 0 bases; junction bases not matched to a gene: 14. This CDR3 region has 19 residues. CDR3 in amino acids: CASSSRPGLAELSTDTQYF. The CDR3 DNA follows: TGTGCCAGCAGTTCCCGACCGGGACTAGCGGAGTTAAGCACAGATACGCAGTATTTT.

This chain joins TRBV18 and TRBJ1-5; a possible D gene is TRBD1 (6 bases). There are 14 residues in the CDR3. CDR1 is KGHSH and CDR2 is LQKENI in the germline V gene. Trimming stripped 2 bases from V and 4 bases from J, with 9 bases between. The CDR3 is CASSPYRDNQPQHF. CDR3 bases: TGTGCCAGCTCACCATACAGGGATAATCAGCCCCAGCATTTT.